The rows below give T cell receptor beta chains drawn from one sample of a study of CD8+CD57+ T cells in acquired aplastic anemia. TCRdb re-analysed the reads in MiXCR, keeping a single row per CDR3 protein. The data show fewer than 200,000 distinct CDR3 sequences, around 50% seen once. The sample taken for sequencing was sorted CD4+, CD8+, or CD8+CD57+ T cells (not recorded which) from PBMCs. Source of these receptors: a human donor with aplastic anemia. Both conserved end residues are part of each CDR3. The D gene is left open where the match is weak. A clone size is listed for some rows: how often the clone was seen (once, few, many), or a class if it is expanded.

D gene	clone size	J gene	V gene	CDR3 length	CDR3 DNA	CDR3 protein
-	-	TRBJ2-3	TRBV2	12	TGTGCCAGCAGGGCAGGGGGGGATACGCAGTATTTT	CASRAGGDTQYF
-	few	TRBJ2-2	TRBV5-4	16	TGTGCCAGCAGCTTGGCCATTGGGGGAAGAACCGGGGAGCTGTTTTTT	CASSLAIGGRTGELFF
TRBD1	-	TRBJ2-7	TRBV7-9	15	TGTGCCAGCAGCTTAGGGTACAGGGGTACCTACGAGCAGTACTTC	CASSLGYRGTYEQYF
TRBD1	many	TRBJ1-5	TRBV19	16	TGTGCCAGTAGTATTCCGGGACAGGGGGCAAGGCAGCCCCAGCATTTT	CASSIPGQGARQPQHF
TRBD1	many	TRBJ2-7	TRBV29-1	12	TGCAGCGTGGGGGACAGTCACTACGAGCAGTACTTC	CSVGDSHYEQYF
-	many	TRBJ2-6	TRBV4-1	18	TGCGCCAGCAGCCGAGGTCCGGCGGGGAGCTCTGGGGCCAACGTCCTGACTTTC	CASSRGPAGSSGANVLTF
-	many	TRBJ2-7	TRBV29-1	13	TGCAGCGTTGAAGGTCAGGGTGCCTACGAGCAGTACTTC	CSVEGQGAYEQYF
-	-	TRBJ2-7	TRBV7-9	14	TGTGCCAGCAGCTCCGTGGCTGGGGGCGGCGAGCAGTACTTC	CASSSVAGGGEQYF
-	-	TRBJ2-3	TRBV5-4	14	TGTGCCATGAAGGACAGTCTGATAGCAGATACGCAGTATTTT	CAMKDSLIADTQYF
TRBD1	-	TRBJ2-5	TRBV29-1	13	TGCAGCGTCGCGGAGGGACAGGGAGAGACCCAGTACTTC	CSVAEGQGETQYF
TRBD1	few	TRBJ2-5	TRBV2	14	TGTGCCAGCACCCGTGGGACAGGGAAAGAGACCCAGTACTTC	CASTRGTGKETQYF
-	-	TRBJ2-3	TRBV10-1	18	TGCGCCAGCAGTGAGTCGGTGGGCAGGATGGGGGGCACAGATACGCAGTATTTT	CASSESVGRMGGTDTQYF
-	-	TRBJ2-5	TRBV20-1	12	TGCAGTGCTAGGAGTAGCTTGGAGACCCAGTACTTC	CSARSSLETQYF
-	-	TRBJ2-7	TRBV5-6	15	TGTGCCAGCAGCTTGAGTTTGGGCAGGACCTACGAGCAGTACTTC	CASSLSLGRTYEQYF
-	-	TRBJ1-1	TRBV2	13	TGTGCCAGCGGTGAAGGGGTGAGCACTGAAGCTTTCTTT	CASGEGVSTEAFF
-	many	TRBJ1-1	TRBV10-3	12	TGTGCCATCAGTGAGGCAGCTAGTGAAGCTTTCTTT	CAISEAASEAFF
-	-	TRBJ1-1	TRBV20-1	12	TGCAGTGCTAGACAGGGGAACACTGAAGCTTTCTTT	CSARQGNTEAFF
-	-	TRBJ1-6	TRBV20-1	17	TGCAGTGCTAGAGATACCTCCCGAGGGACCAATAATTCACCCCTCCACTTT	CSARDTSRGTNNSPLHF
-	many	TRBJ2-5	TRBV3-1	15	TGTGCCAGCAGCCAAGGGGCAGGGGATCAAGAGACCCAGTACTTC	CASSQGAGDQETQYF
-	-	TRBJ2-7	TRBV14	14	TGTGCCAGTAGACCACAAGACGGTACCTACGAGCAGTACTTC	CASRPQDGTYEQYF
-	-	TRBJ1-3	TRBV6-1	15	TGTGCCAGCAGCCCAAGGACAGCTATGGGAAACACCGTATATTTT	CASSPRTAMGNTVYF
-	-	TRBJ2-3	TRBV24-1	16	TGTGCCACCAGTGATAGGACTACCGGTAGCACAGATACGCACTATTTT	CATSDRTTGSTDTHYF
-	-	TRBJ2-5	TRBV7-3	16	TGTGCCAGCAGCTTGGCGGGGACAAGCGTACTCGAGACCCAGTACTTC	CASSLAGTSVLETQYF
TRBD1	-	TRBJ1-6	TRBV18	17	TGTGCCAGCTCATTGACCGGGACAGGGCTCGGTAATTCACCCCTCCACTTT	CASSLTGTGLGNSPLHF
-	-	TRBJ2-7	TRBV9	13	TGTGCCAGCAGCGTACCACTACCCGCCGAGCAGTACTTC	CASSVPLPAEQYF
TRBD1	few	TRBJ1-6	TRBV20-1	15	TGCAGTGCTAGTCAGGGGGGAGGGTATAATTCACCCCTCCACTTT	CSASQGGGYNSPLHF
-	-	TRBJ2-7	TRBV7-9	13	TGTGCCAGCAGAAGCACAGGGTCCTACGAGCAGTACTTC	CASRSTGSYEQYF
TRBD1	-	TRBJ2-7	TRBV10-3	15	TGTGCCATCAGTGAGACAGGACAGGGGACCTACGAGCAGTACTTC	CAISETGQGTYEQYF
-	-	TRBJ1-1	TRBV7-9	11	TGTGCCAGCAGCTTACAGGGGGAAGCTTTCTTT	CASSLQGEAFF
-	-	TRBJ2-1	TRBV24-1	16	TGTGCCACCAGTGACCAAACTCCCACCGGGCGCAATGAGCAGTTCTTC	CATSDQTPTGRNEQFF
-	-	TRBJ1-2	TRBV2	14	TGTGCCAGCAGCGCCCAAACGACTAACTATGGCTACACCTTC	CASSAQTTNYGYTF
-	-	TRBJ2-7	TRBV28	14	TGTGCCAGCAGTTTAAGACTAGTGGTTGCCGAGCAGTACTTC	CASSLRLVVAEQYF
-	many	TRBJ1-2	TRBV3-1	13	TGTGCCAGCAGCCACTCCACTATGATGGGCTACACCTTC	CASSHSTMMGYTF